Listed here are 5 T cell receptor beta chains from one sample, sequenced in a study of shared T cell receptors in the human thymus. Using immunoSEQ multiplex PCR, the repertoire was profiled, and TCRdb retains in-frame clones only, with some absent. The data show about 660,000 clones, around 87% seen once. The data also belong to a second study, concerning human thymus T cells.

The material sequenced was thymocytes. Every receptor here comes from a boy in the first two years of life with a congenital heart defect.

The V gene is TRBV6-5, the J gene TRBJ2-1; the match to TRBD2 covers 7 bases. CDR1 is MNHEY, CDR2 SVGAGI, per germline. The CDR3 spans 16 residues. V lost 2 bases to trimming and J lost 2 bases; unmatched junction nucleotides: 6. The CDR3, as DNA: TGTGCCAGCAGTTACGAGCGGGGTGCCCCCTACAATGAGCAGTTCTTC. It is translated as CASSYERGAPYNEQFF.

J is TRBJ1-4 and V is TRBV6-6; 7 positions match TRBD1. The germline gives CDR1 MNHNY, CDR2 SVGAGI (reference sequence). The CDR3 extends over 15 amino acids. V was pared by 6 bases and J by 5 bases, with 9 bases of the junction left unmatched. CDR3 bases: TGTGCCAGCAGAACCCGACAGGGCTGGAATGAAAAACTGTTTTTT. This encodes CASRTRQGWNEKLFF.

This chain uses TRBV12-5 with TRBJ1-2, with a weak D call TRBD1 (5 bases). Germline CDR1 reads LGHNT; CDR2 reads FRNRAP. The length of the CDR3 is 19 residues. With 6 bases removed from V and 4 bases from J, the gap between germline ends came to 30 bases. Here the CDR3 DNA reads TGTGCTAGTGGCCAAGTCCAGGGTGTCATAAAAGGATTGTTCTATGGCTACACCTTC. This sequence encodes CASGQVQGVIKGLFYGYTF.

The sample holds a few counts of this clone. The V and J genes are TRBV2 and TRBJ2-6; the match to TRBD2 covers 7 bases. CDR1 SNHLY and CDR2 FYNNEI come from the germline V gene. The V and J ends lost 8 bases and 0 bases, in that order; junction bases with no gene match: 7. The CDR3 totals 16 residues. CDR3 sequence: CASRGVGASGANVLTF. DNA of the CDR3: TGTGCCAGCCGGGGGGTTGGTGCCTCTGGGGCCAACGTCCTGACTTTC. The complete variable domain, with remaining parts taken from reference TRBV2 and TRBJ2-6, reads EPEVTQTPSHQVTQMGQEVILRCVPISNHLYFYWYRQILGQKVEFLVSFYNNEISEKSEIFDDQFSVERPDGSNFTLKIRSTKLEDSAMYFCASRGVGASGANVLTFGAGSRLTVL.

The chain is built from TRBV4-3 and TRBJ1-4, with TRBD1 identical over 7 bases. The CDR3 covers 19 residues. In germline, CDR1 is LGHNA, CDR2 YSLEER. V lost 4 bases to trimming and J lost 6 bases; unmatched junction nucleotides: 20. The CDR3: CASSLIRDWNGQGDEKLFF. CDR3 DNA: TGCGCCAGCAGCCTCATACGGGACTGGAACGGTCAGGGGGATGAAAAACTGTTTTTT.